Below, 22 T cell receptor beta chains from the same sample are listed, as sequenced in a study of blood T cell repertoires in COVID-19. Sequencing used immunoSEQ multiplex PCR; TCRdb keeps in-frame clones, though not all of them. The table has just over 250,000 clones, about 89% seen once; the top ten hold approximately 2.3%. Specimen: peripheral blood. The receptors here all came from a woman between 45 and 60 years old with acute or convalescent COVID-19.

The V and J genes are TRBV18 and TRBJ2-1; possible D gene TRBD2, 6 bases. Germline CDR1 reads KGHSH; CDR2 reads LQKENI. The CDR3 covers 15 residues. V was cut by 4 bases and J by 5 bases, with 15 bases left in between. Here the CDR3 reads CASSLSTSTHNEQFF. The CDR3 nucleotides read TGTGCCAGCTCACTGTCGACTAGTACCCACAATGAGCAGTTCTTC. Drawing the rest from reference TRBV18 and TRBJ2-1, the complete variable domain is NAGVMQNPRHLVRRRGQEARLRCSPMKGHSHVYWYRQLPEEGLKFMVYLQKENIIDESGMPKERFSAEFPKEGPSILRIQQVVRGDSAAYFCASSLSTSTHNEQFFGPGTRLTVL.

The rearrangement uses TRBV7-6 and TRBJ2-3, with D perhaps matching TRBD1 (5 bases). The CDR3 extends over 15 amino acids. Trimming took off 1 base at V and 0 bases at J, with 8 bases between the two ends. Germline V gene sequence: CDR1 SGHVS, CDR2 FNYEAQ. CDR3 loop: CASSLEPGSTDTQYF. The DNA of the CDR3 is TGTGCCAGCAGCTTAGAGCCAGGGAGCACAGATACGCAGTATTTT.

The chain recombines TRBV27 with TRBJ2-3; 10 positions match TRBD2. Germline V lookup: CDR1 MNHEY, CDR2 SMNVEV (reference sequence). The junction had 6 bases not matched to a gene; V was cut back by 2 bases and J by 4 bases. CDR3 length equals 16 residues. CDR3 bases: TGTGCCAGCAGTTTAAGTCTAGCGGGAGTGGCAGATACGCAGTATTTT. Protein: CASSLSLAGVADTQYF.

The V and J genes are TRBV18 and TRBJ1-1, with D perhaps matching TRBD1 (5 bases). Trimming shortened V by 6 bases and J by 5 bases, and 13 bases separated the two germline ends. Per germline, CDR1 KGHSH and CDR2 LQKENI. There are 13 residues in the CDR3. The CDR3 region has the DNA TGTGCCAGCTCTCCGGGGGGGGTGACTGAAGCTTTCTTT. This encodes CASSPGGVTEAFF.

The rearrangement uses TRBV6-5 and TRBJ1-1; a weak D match, TRBD1 (6 bases). Trimming removed 2 bases from V and 0 bases from J, with 10 bases in between. The CDR3 contains 15 residues. Germline assignment: CDR1 MNHEY and CDR2 SVGAGI. CDR3 nucleotides: TGTGCCAGCAGTTACCAGGGGTTGGTGAACACTGAAGCTTTCTTT. This translates into CASSYQGLVNTEAFF.

This sequence joins TRBV28 and TRBJ1-4, with TRBD1 as a possible D gene (6 bases). The CDR3 contains 15 residues. The germline V gene has CDR1 MDHEN and CDR2 SYDVKM. Trimming cost V 6 bases and J 6 bases, with 17 bases left between them. DNA of the CDR3: TGTGCCAGCAGCCCCCTGGGGGCAAGCGATGAAAAACTGTTTTTT. Translating it yields CASSPLGASDEKLFF.

This clone was seen once. The CDR3 bases are TGTGCCAGCAGCCGCCTGGGACTAGCGGGAGGGTACACCGGGGAGCTGTTTTTT. Amino acid sequence: CASSRLGLAGGYTGELFF. The chain links TRBV7-2 to TRBJ2-2; 16 bases map to TRBD2. Germline values: CDR1 SGHTA, CDR2 FQGNSA. J lost 3 bases, V lost 5 bases, and 6 bases had no gene match. This CDR3 has 18 amino acids.

V gene TRBV6-2 or TRBV6-3 combines with J gene TRBJ2-6, with D possibly TRBD1 on 5 matching bases. The germline V and J ends were trimmed by 2 bases and 0 bases, with 5 bases remaining between them. The germline gives CDR1 MNHEY, CDR2 SVGEGT. CDR3 size: 15 residues. CDR3 protein: CASSYGASGANVLTF. The CDR3 DNA reads as TGTGCCAGCAGTTACGGGGCCTCTGGGGCCAACGTCCTGACTTTC.

The gene calls are TRBV7-9 and TRBJ2-1; 9 nucleotides agree with TRBD2. Trimming took 5 bases from V and 4 from J; bases not matched to a gene: 15. The CDR3 extends over 18 amino acids. CDR1 SEHNR and CDR2 FQNEAQ come from the germline V gene (reference sequence). CDR3 loop: CASSPLLRIAGVYNEQFF. In DNA, the CDR3 is TGTGCCAGCAGCCCCCTTCTCAGAATAGCGGGAGTGTACAATGAGCAGTTCTTC.

This clone has a single count. The rearrangement uses TRBV5-4 and TRBJ2-3; 12 nucleotides match TRBD2. J was trimmed by 5 bases and V by 0 bases; bases with no gene match: 1. Germline V lookup: CDR1 SGHNT, CDR2 YYREEE (reference sequence). The CDR3 consists of 15 residues. The CDR3 DNA sequence: TGTGCCAGCAGCTTGGGACTAGCGGGAGAAGATACGCAGTATTTT. Encoded protein: CASSLGLAGEDTQYF.

This chain links TRBV29-1 with TRBJ2-1; 9 bases fit TRBD2. Germline CDR1 SQVTM, CDR2 ANQGSEA. The V and J ends lost 6 bases and 4 bases, in that order; junction bases with no gene match: 7. The CDR3 is 14 amino acids. CDR3 sequence: CSVPGLAGYNEQFF. The CDR3 nucleotides read TGCAGCGTGCCCGGGCTAGCGGGATACAATGAGCAGTTCTTC.

This clone was detected ten times or more. This sequence joins TRBV19 and TRBJ2-7; tentative D call: TRBD2 (6 bases). From germline, CDR1 is LNHDA and CDR2 SQIVND (reference sequence). V lost 5 bases, J lost 5 bases, and 16 bases lay in between. This CDR3 region has 14 residues. The CDR3 is CASSLDGGLDEQYF. The CDR3 DNA follows: TGTGCCAGTAGTCTGGACGGGGGTTTGGACGAGCAGTACTTC.

V is TRBV5-5 and J is TRBJ2-5; no clear D. CDR3 length equals 14 residues. Looked up from germline, CDR1 is SGHKS and CDR2 is YYEKEE (reference sequence). Trimming stripped 3 bases from V and 2 bases from J, with 11 bases between. CDR3 protein: CASSSRLLQETQYF. The CDR3 nucleotides are TGTGCCAGCAGCTCAAGACTGCTACAAGAGACCCAGTACTTC. Full variable domain (missing parts from reference TRBV5-5 and TRBJ2-5): DAGVTQSPTHLIKTRGQQVTLRCSPISGHKSVSWYQQVLGQGPQFIFQYYEKEERGRGNFPDRFSARQFPNYSSELNVNALLLGDSALYLCASSSRLLQETQYFGPGTRLLVL.

The chain employs TRBV28 and TRBJ2-7; 8 bases map to TRBD2. V shed 9 bases and J 1 base; nucleotides not matched to a gene: 11. The CDR3 runs to 15 residues. Per germline, CDR1 MDHEN and CDR2 SYDVKM. The CDR3 protein is CASAPRLALSYEQYF. The CDR3 bases are TGTGCCAGTGCACCCCGACTAGCGCTGTCCTACGAGCAGTACTTC.

This clone has more than one count but fewer than ten. This rearrangement joins TRBV4-3 to TRBJ1-1; the match to TRBD1 covers 7 bases. J gave up 5 bases and V 2 bases, and 5 bases lay outside the gene matches. Germline CDR1 reads LGHNA; CDR2 reads YSLEER. This CDR3 contains 14 residues. This chain's CDR3 is CASSQTAGGTEAFF. The CDR3, as DNA: TGCGCCAGCAGCCAAACGGCAGGGGGGACTGAAGCTTTCTTT.

The genes are TRBV19 and TRBJ2-7; no reliable D call. Deletions cut 7 bases from V and 3 bases from J, with 16 bases between. The germline V gene has CDR1 LNHDA and CDR2 SQIVND (reference sequence). The CDR3 is made up of 14 amino acids. CDR3 nucleotide sequence: TGTGCCAGTACCCCTCGTGTCGAGAGCTACGAGCAGTACTTC. Translation: CASTPRVESYEQYF.

The chain joins TRBV24-1 to TRBJ2-1; 14 bases line up with TRBD2. Germline loops: CDR1 KGHDR, CDR2 SFDVKD. V lost 3 bases to trimming and J lost 8 bases; unmatched junction nucleotides: 5. The CDR3 extends over 16 amino acids. CDR3 amino acids: CATSDRLAGGPHEQFF. DNA for the CDR3: TGTGCCACCAGTGATCGACTAGCGGGAGGGCCGCATGAGCAGTTCTTC.

V gene TRBV7-9 combines with J gene TRBJ1-1; 7 bases are a match to TRBD1. CDR1 SEHNR and CDR2 FQNEAQ come from the germline V gene (reference sequence). V shed 4 bases and J 1 base; nucleotides not matched to a gene: 6. The CDR3 contains 15 residues. The CDR3 loop is CASSSFNRGNTEAFF. CDR3 DNA: TGTGCCAGCAGCTCTTTCAACAGGGGGAACACTGAAGCTTTCTTT.

The chain carries TRBV7-2 and TRBJ2-1, with 9 bases identical to TRBD1. V was clipped by 3 bases and J by 5 bases; unmatched bases: 5. There are 15 residues in the CDR3. The germline V gene has CDR1 SGHTA and CDR2 FQGNSA. The CDR3: CASSFDRGSHNEQFF. CDR3 bases: TGTGCCAGCAGCTTCGACAGGGGGTCCCACAATGAGCAGTTCTTC.

This chain connects TRBV2 to TRBJ2-3; a weak D match, TRBD1 (6 bases). Germline V lookup: CDR1 SNHLY, CDR2 FYNNEI. The CDR3 sequence is 15 residues long. V gave up 4 bases and J gave up 0 bases, with 11 bases separating them. CDR3 sequence: CASSGTGQSTDTQYF. The CDR3 DNA reads TGTGCCAGCAGTGGTACCGGACAGAGCACAGATACGCAGTATTTT.

The chain is built from TRBV15 and TRBJ2-7, with D unresolved. The CDR3 runs to 15 residues. The V and J ends lost 0 bases and 2 bases respectively, with 11 bases between them. Germline lookup yields CDR1 LNHNV and CDR2 YYDKDF (reference sequence). CDR3 DNA sequence: TGTGCCACCAGCAGAGATGGTGCCAGGACCTACGAGCAGTACTTC. It is translated as CATSRDGARTYEQYF. The full variable domain, its missing parts supplied by reference TRBV15 and TRBJ2-7, is DAMVIQNPRYQVTQFGKPVTLSCSQTLNHNVMYWYQQKSSQAPKLLFHYYDKDFNNEADTPDNFQSRRPNTSFCFLDIRSPGLGDTAMYLCATSRDGARTYEQYFGPGTRLTVT.

The chain has TRBV4-2 and TRBJ2-5; 10 bases agree with TRBD2. Per the germline V gene, CDR1 is LGHNA and CDR2 is YNFKEQ. The V gene end was trimmed by 1 base and the J gene end by 5 bases; junction bases not matched to a gene: 10. The CDR3 has 17 residues. CDR3 sequence (DNA): TGTGCCAGCAGCCAAGGGACGGGTCCTAGCGGGAGTGAGACCCAGTACTTC. Protein: CASSQGTGPSGSETQYF.